The clone carrying this TCR beta chain was observed once. The antigen is undetermined. One entry per CDR3 protein results from TCRdb running MiXCR on the reads. This table has some 500,000 distinct CDR3 sequences, roughly 43% appearing once. CDR3 length: 13 residues. Per the germline V gene, CDR1 is ENHRY and CDR2 is SYGVKD. V lost 6 bases to trimming and J lost 5 bases, with 11 bases between them. This entry belongs to a study of T cell repertoires in cytomegalovirus infection. Study-level background: It was the public TCR beta signatures that indicated both CMV infection and matching HLA type.

The source was cultured PBMCs, collected from culture after CMV antigen stimulation. The rearrangement uses TRBV10-3 and TRBJ2-1, with a possible D match to TRBD2 (6 bases). The clonotype was recovered from a human donor in good health (CMV status not recorded). Some clones in this sample may be carry-over from other donors' samples. The CDR3 coding sequence is TGTGCCATCAGAGGGACTCTCAACAATGAGCAGTTCTTC. Translation gives CAIRGTLNNEQFF.